A selection of T cell receptor beta chains follows, all from one sample in a study of T cell responses to AZD1222 COVID-19 vaccine. Generated by immunoSEQ multiplex PCR, the TCRdb table keeps only in-frame clones and is missing some. The table has tens of thousands of clones, roughly 88% seen once. The material was peripheral blood, obtained 28 days after the second AZD1222 dose. The receptors were gathered from an adult who received the AZD1222 COVID-19 vaccine. The CDR3 runs from the conserved cysteine through the conserved F or W. Fields, in order: CDR3 length, J gene, V gene, D gene, clone size, CDR3 DNA, CDR3 protein. D genes are given only for firm matches. Clone size, where shown, is once, few, many, or a class for clones that have expanded.

>15|TRBJ2-3|TRBV19|TRBD1|NA
TGTGCCAGTAGTTTAGACAGGGGGCGAACAGATACGCAGTATTTT
CASSLDRGRTDTQYF
>15|TRBJ1-6|TRBV27|NA|NA
TGTGCCAGCAGCCCCCGACTGGGGCATAGTTCACCCCTCCACTTT
CASSPRLGHSSPLHF
>14|TRBJ1-1|TRBV28|TRBD1|NA
TGTGCCAGCAGTTTAGGGGACAGGTACACTGAAGCTTTCTTT
CASSLGDRYTEAFF
>14|TRBJ1-6|TRBV28|NA|NA
TGTGCCAGCATCCTCGGGACTTATAATTCACCCCTCCACTTT
CASILGTYNSPLHF
>16|TRBJ2-2|TRBV24-1|NA|NA
TGTCCCCCCAGTCCCCCCGGCACCGGGACGACCGGGGAGCTGTTTTTT
CPPSPPGTGTTGELFF
>13|TRBJ2-7|TRBV5-6|NA|NA
TGTGCCAGCAGCAAGGACACTAACTACGAGCAGTACTTC
CASSKDTNYEQYF
>15|TRBJ2-1|TRBV11-3|TRBD1|NA
TGTGCCAGCAGCTCCCGACAGGGCCCCTACAATGAGCAGTTCTTC
CASSSRQGPYNEQFF
>15|TRBJ1-6|TRBV9|NA|NA
TGTGCCAGCAGCCCCTGGAGGCTCTATAATTCACCCCTCCACTTT
CASSPWRLYNSPLHF
>16|TRBJ1-5|TRBV6-7|NA|NA
TGTGCCAGCAGTTACAGGGGCCCCATGGGCAATCAGCCCCAGCATTTT
CASSYRGPMGNQPQHF
>15|TRBJ1-5|TRBV6-1|NA|NA
TGTGCCAGCAGTGAGACTGGGGGTGGCAATCAGCCCCAGCATTTT
CASSETGGGNQPQHF
>16|TRBJ1-2|TRBV27|TRBD1|NA
TGTGCCAGCAGTCCAAGGGGACAGGGCCCAAACTATGGCTACACCTTC
CASSPRGQGPNYGYTF
>20|TRBJ1-3|TRBV7-8|TRBD1|NA
TGTGCCAGCAGCTTGTCCGGGACAGGGGTCTACTCTTCCTCTGGAAACACCATATATTTT
CASSLSGTGVYSSSGNTIYF
>16|TRBJ1-1|TRBV7-9|TRBD1|NA
TGTGCCAGCAGCCTTGGGACAGGGGCCTTAGGCACTGAAGCTTTCTTT
CASSLGTGALGTEAFF
>14|TRBJ2-5|TRBV6-6|TRBD1|NA
TGTGCCAGCAGTTACTTGGACAGGGAGGAGACCCAGTACTTC
CASSYLDREETQYF
>13|TRBJ2-3|TRBV6-5|NA|once
TGTGCCAGCAAATCAGCGGGTACAGATACGCAGTATTTT
CASKSAGTDTQYF
>15|TRBJ1-1|TRBV5-4|NA|NA
TGTGCCAGCAGCGTTAGACAGTCTCCGAACACTGAAGCTTTCTTT
CASSVRQSPNTEAFF
>13|TRBJ1-1|TRBV12-3/TRBV12-4|NA|NA
TGTGCCAGCAGCCTGAATCTGAACACTGAAGCTTTCTTT
CASSLNLNTEAFF
>14|TRBJ1-5|TRBV27|TRBD1|once
TGTGCCAGCAGTTTATTCAGGGGGAATCAGCCCCAGCATTTT
CASSLFRGNQPQHF
>13|TRBJ2-7|TRBV5-6|NA|NA
TGTGCCAGCGGCGTCTCATTCTCCTACGAGCAGTACTTC
CASGVSFSYEQYF
>15|TRBJ2-3|TRBV15|TRBD1|NA
TGTGCCACCGCCCGGGGGACAGGAAACACAGATACGCAGTATTTT
CATARGTGNTDTQYF
>15|TRBJ1-3|TRBV4-2|NA|NA
TGTGCCAGCAGCCAAGAGGAGCTCTCTGGAAACACCATATATTTT
CASSQEELSGNTIYF
>14|TRBJ2-7|TRBV5-6|NA|NA
TGTGCCAGCAGCTACGCAGGGACTCTTGGTGGGCAGTACTTC
CASSYAGTLGGQYF
>15|TRBJ2-3|TRBV27|NA|NA
TGTGCCAGCAGTTTTTCGCAGGGGACCACAGATACGCAGTATTTT
CASSFSQGTTDTQYF
>11|TRBJ2-4|TRBV2|NA|NA
TGTGCCAGCAGTGTCCAAGCCATACAGTACTTC
CASSVQAIQYF
>13|TRBJ2-7|TRBV10-3|TRBD1|NA
TGTGCCATCAGCAGGGACAGGGAGTACGAGCAGTACTTC
CAISRDREYEQYF
>16|TRBJ2-1|TRBV5-1|TRBD2|NA
TGCGCCAGCAGCCCCCAGACTAGCGGGGGATACAATGAGCAGTTCTTC
CASSPQTSGGYNEQFF
>15|TRBJ1-3|TRBV7-9|NA|NA
TGTGCCAGCAGTCCGAGCGGGGGGTCTGGAAACACCATATATTTT
CASSPSGGSGNTIYF
>14|TRBJ1-1|TRBV28|NA|NA
TGTGCCAGCAGTTTAATAACGGGGACCGCTGAAGCTTTCTTT
CASSLITGTAEAFF
>16|TRBJ2-3|TRBV19|TRBD1|once
TGTGCCAGCGCTGCTACCGGGACAGGGGGGACAGATACGCAGTATTTT
CASAATGTGGTDTQYF
>13|TRBJ2-2|TRBV7-8|NA|NA
TGTGCCAGCAGCTTAGGACTTGCCGGGGAGCTGTTTTTT
CASSLGLAGELFF
>16|TRBJ2-1|TRBV3-1/TRBV3-2|TRBD2|NA
TGTGCCAGCCGTGCCACTAGCGGGGGGGGGCGTAAGGAGCAGTTCTTC
CASRATSGGGRKEQFF
>12|TRBJ1-4|TRBV27|NA|NA
TGTGCCAGCAGTTTATTAGGTGAAAAACTGTTTTTT
CASSLLGEKLFF